Each of the 19 T cell receptor beta chains below was sequenced from the same sample in a study of Graves' ophthalmopathy and Graves' hyperthyroidism. Using RNA transcripts, the TCR beta CDR3 regions were amplified. The first round was an RT-PCR with HTBI primers, and the second round was a multiplex PCR. TCRdb processed the multiplex PCR reads anew with MiXCR; each CDR3 protein has one entry. This table has just over 600,000 distinct CDR3 sequences, about a fifth appearing once. Sequencing input: peripheral blood. The receptors derive from a woman in her late teens or twenties with stable Graves' hyperthyroidism. Some clones in this sample may be carry-over from other donors' samples.

This clonotype was recorded a few times. The V gene is TRBV11-1, the J gene TRBJ1-3, with D perhaps matching TRBD1 (5 bases). Germline V CDR1 and CDR2: SGHAT, FQDESV (reference sequence). The CDR3 has 16 amino acids. The germline V and J ends were trimmed by 8 bases and 4 bases, with 21 bases remaining between them. The DNA for the CDR3 is TGTGCCAGCCTCCGAGGGGCGCCGGAGTCGGGAAACACCATATATTTT. This encodes CASLRGAPESGNTIYF.

This clonotype was seen a handful of times. The chain links TRBV2 to TRBJ2-7, with 9 nucleotides matching TRBD2. The ends lost 1 base at V and 6 bases at J; junction bases unmatched: 10. From germline, CDR1 is SNHLY and CDR2 FYNNEI. The length of the CDR3 is 16 residues. CDR3 sequence: CASSEGWPSGAIEQYF. In nucleotides, the CDR3 is TGTGCCAGCAGTGAAGGGTGGCCTAGCGGGGCGATCGAGCAGTACTTC. The full variable domain, rest sourced from reference TRBV2 and TRBJ2-7, is EPEVTQTPSHQVTQMGQEVILRCVPISNHLYFYWYRQILGQKVEFLVSFYNNEISEKSEIFDDQFSVERPDGSNFTLKIRSTKLEDSAMYFCASSEGWPSGAIEQYFGPGTRLTVT.

This clonotype was counted at least ten times. The chain carries TRBV19 and TRBJ2-5; unclear D gene. V was clipped by 3 bases and J by 1 base, with 6 bases between them. The germline V gene has CDR1 LNHDA and CDR2 SQIVND (reference sequence). CDR3 length: 13 amino acids. The CDR3 DNA reads as TGTGCCAGTAGTATCCGACGCCAAGAGACCCAGTACTTC. Amino acid sequence: CASSIRRQETQYF. The variable domain in full, completed from reference TRBV19 and TRBJ2-5, reads DGGITQSPKYLFRKEGQNVTLSCEQNLNHDAMYWYRQDPGQGLRLIYYSQIVNDFQKGDIAEGYSVSREKKESFPLTVTSAQKNPTAFYLCASSIRRQETQYFGPGTRLLVL.

The table lists this clonotype with many counts. V gene TRBV6-1 combines with J gene TRBJ2-5; 7 nucleotides agree with TRBD2. CDR1 MNHNS and CDR2 SASEGT come from the germline V gene. The CDR3 spans 14 residues. Unmatched junction bases numbered 8, after V lost 6 bases and J lost 4 bases. The chain's CDR3 is CASSKWTSGETQYF. The CDR3 DNA is TGTGCCAGCAGCAAATGGACTAGTGGAGAGACCCAGTACTTC.

This clonotype has more than one count but fewer than ten. V and J are TRBV18 and TRBJ1-5; TRBD1 might be the D (5 bases). Germline values: CDR1 KGHSH, CDR2 LQKENI. This CDR3 comprises 14 residues. The germline V and J ends were trimmed by 6 bases and 0 bases, with 9 bases remaining between them. CDR3 residues: CASSDSHSNQPQHF. CDR3 sequence (DNA): TGTGCCAGCTCCGACAGTCATAGCAATCAGCCCCAGCATTTT.

This clonotype appeared many times. V and J are TRBV5-1 and TRBJ1-1; D gene unclear. The CDR3 contains 13 residues. The germline V gene encodes CDR1 SGHRS and CDR2 YFSETQ. Trimming left V 5 bases short and J 1 base short, with 9 bases between. In DNA, the CDR3 is TGCGCCAGCAGGACTGGGAGGAACACTGAAGCTTTCTTT. Translating it yields CASRTGRNTEAFF.

This clonotype was seen repeatedly, ten times or more. CDR3 in amino acids: CSVVEGGNQPQHF. For the CDR3, the DNA is TGCAGCGTAGTTGAAGGGGGCAATCAGCCCCAGCATTTT. The V call is TRBV29-1, the J call TRBJ1-5; a weak D match, TRBD1 (5 bases). Germline V gene data show CDR1 as SQVTM and CDR2 as ANQGSEA. Trimming removed 6 bases at V and 2 bases at J, with 11 bases between. The CDR3 is 13 amino acids.

This clonotype came up many times. V and J are TRBV6-1 and TRBJ2-7; D not certain. Trimming shortened V by 5 bases and J by 5 bases, and 16 bases separated the two germline ends. CDR3 size: 14 residues. Germline lookup yields CDR1 MNHNS and CDR2 SASEGT. The CDR3 region has the DNA TGTGCCAGCAGTCAATTGTCGGGTTGGAACGAGCAGTACTTC. Its protein is CASSQLSGWNEQYF.

This clonotype was detected only a few times. V and J are TRBV5-1 and TRBJ2-2, with TRBD1 matching 8 bases. The CDR3 consists of 15 residues. Looked up from germline, CDR1 is SGHRS and CDR2 is YFSETQ. The trim removed 2 bases at V and 5 bases at J, leaving 5 bases unmatched. CDR3 in amino acids: CASSFFGQGTGELFF. Written as DNA, the CDR3 is TGCGCCAGCAGCTTTTTCGGACAGGGAACCGGGGAGCTGTTTTTT.

The sample holds many counts of this clonotype. This chain uses TRBV2 with TRBJ1-6, with D hard to call. The V gene's germline CDR1 is SNHLY and CDR2 FYNNEI. The germline V and J ends were trimmed by 2 bases and 6 bases, with 17 bases remaining between them. The CDR3 contains 17 residues. The CDR3 reads CASSELDGRVPNSPLHF. DNA for the CDR3: TGTGCCAGCAGTGAATTGGATGGCAGAGTCCCTAATTCACCCCTCCACTTT.

The chain links TRBV12-3 or TRBV12-4 to TRBJ2-7; 12 bases line up with TRBD1. V lost 5 bases, J lost 6 bases, and 8 bases stayed unmatched. The CDR3 is 15 residues long. The CDR3 DNA sequence: TGTGCCAGCAGTCCCCCGGGACAGGGGGCGCGCGAGCAGTACTTC. This codes for CASSPPGQGAREQYF.

This clonotype was found many times. The chain uses TRBV28 and TRBJ2-4, with D maybe TRBD1 (6 bases). Trimming removed 8 bases at V and 2 bases at J, with 19 bases between. The CDR3 has 16 amino acids. Germline V gene lookup returns CDR1 MDHEN and CDR2 SYDVKM. The chain's CDR3 is CASAQAGDYSKNIQYF. The DNA for the CDR3 is TGTGCCAGCGCACAGGCAGGGGATTATTCCAAAAACATTCAGTACTTC.

This clonotype was observed a handful of times. The rearrangement uses TRBV18 and TRBJ2-5; D assignment may be TRBD1 or TRBD2 (6 bases each). Germline V gene sequence: CDR1 KGHSH, CDR2 LQKENI. The V and J ends lost 4 bases and 4 bases respectively, with 19 bases between them. The CDR3 has 16 amino acids. CDR3 in amino acids: CASSLGTGASGETQYF. CDR3 coding DNA: TGTGCCAGCTCACTAGGAACGGGGGCTTCGGGAGAGACCCAGTACTTC.

V is TRBV4-3 and J is TRBJ2-2; possibly TRBD1 or TRBD2 for D (5 bases each). CDR1 and CDR2 from the germline V gene are LGHNA and YSLEER. There are 16 residues in the CDR3. Trimming shortened V by 0 bases and J by 4 bases, and 12 bases separated the two germline ends. This chain's CDR3 is CASSQDPGTVTGELFF. DNA for the CDR3: TGCGCCAGCAGCCAAGATCCCGGGACGGTCACCGGGGAGCTGTTTTTT.

This clonotype was seen ten or more times. The chain links TRBV12-3 or TRBV12-4 to TRBJ1-6, with D perhaps matching TRBD1 (5 bases). This CDR3 has 15 residues. V was cut by 6 bases and J by 8 bases, with 17 bases left in between. The CDR3 sequence: CASRVQGTGDSPLHF. The CDR3 region has the DNA TGTGCCAGCAGAGTTCAAGGGACTGGTGATTCACCCCTCCACTTT.

This clonotype was seen repeatedly, ten times or more. J is TRBJ1-2 and V is TRBV12-3 or TRBV12-4; D is ambiguous. This CDR3 comprises 13 residues. Trimming took 3 bases from V and 8 from J, leaving 13 bases between them. In DNA form, the CDR3 reads TGTGCCAGCAGTTTTGGTCCAGAGGGCGGCTACACCTTC. This gives the protein CASSFGPEGGYTF.

This clonotype has ten or more counts. This chain uses TRBV12-3 or TRBV12-4 with TRBJ2-5; TRBD2 matches 11 bases. J gave up 3 bases and V 6 bases, and 9 bases lay outside the gene matches. The length of the CDR3 is 16 residues. CDR3 sequence reads: CASSQDLAGGKETQYF. The DNA for the CDR3 is TGTGCCAGCAGCCAAGACCTAGCGGGGGGAAAAGAGACCCAGTACTTC.

This clonotype showed up many times. The chain joins TRBV12-5 to TRBJ2-6; TRBD1 agrees at 9 bases. Per germline, CDR1 LGHNT and CDR2 FRNRAP. The V segment lost 0 bases and the J segment 1 base; nucleotides outside the gene matches: 7. The CDR3 runs to 19 residues. The CDR3 nucleotides are TGTGCTAGTGGTTTGGTACATACAGGGGGCTTGTCTGGGGCCAACGTCCTGACTTTC. Its translation is CASGLVHTGGLSGANVLTF.

This clonotype was seen repeatedly, ten times or more. This rearrangement joins TRBV12-3 or TRBV12-4 to TRBJ2-2; D is unclear. The ends were cut back, 6 bases at V and 7 bases at J, with 9 bases in the middle. CDR3 length equals 12 residues. In nucleotides, the CDR3 is TGTGCCAGCAGCCCAATCCTCGGGGAGCTGTTTTTT. It encodes CASSPILGELFF.